These 32 T cell receptor beta chains were sequenced from one sample in a study of cytomegalovirus exposure and HLA in healthy donors. TCRdb's table, derived via immunoSEQ multiplex PCR, lists solely in-frame clones and lacks some. The sample holds 150,000 or so clones; just under 90% are singletons and the top ten take more than 1.2%. The sample was PBMCs. Receptors were obtained from a woman aged 25 to 39 in good health and CMV-seronegative.

This chain joins TRBV5-1 and TRBJ1-2; perhaps TRBD1 as D (6 bases). V lost 2 bases and J lost 0, with 14 bases in between. This CDR3 comprises 16 residues. CDR1 is SGHRS, CDR2 YFSETQ, per germline. CDR3 loop: CASSLNRARANYGYTF. Written as DNA, the CDR3 is TGCGCCAGCAGCTTAAACAGGGCCCGCGCTAACTATGGCTACACCTTC.

V is TRBV6-6 and J is TRBJ2-7; 9 bases are a match to TRBD1. Trimming cost V 6 bases and J 5 bases; bases outside gene matches: 5. CDR1 is MNHNY, CDR2 SVGAGI, per germline (reference sequence). The CDR3 has 13 amino acids. As DNA, the CDR3 is TGTGCCAGCAGAAGGACAGGGGTGGACGAGCAGTACTTC. It codes for CASRRTGVDEQYF.

This clone was observed a handful of times. The rearrangement uses TRBV27 and TRBJ2-7; possibly TRBD1 for D (7 bases). CDR1 is MNHEY, CDR2 SMNVEV, per germline (reference sequence). The CDR3 length is 13 residues. The V end lost 6 bases, the J end lost 3 bases, and 12 bases lay between the germline ends. The CDR3 reads CASREGQSYEQYF. The CDR3 coding sequence is TGTGCCAGCAGGGAGGGACAGAGCTACGAGCAGTACTTC.

This CDR3 reads CASSLSGLKAYEQYF. The CDR3 nucleotides read TGTGCCAGCAGTCTCAGCGGACTAAAAGCCTACGAGCAGTACTTC. V and J are TRBV27 and TRBJ2-7; maybe TRBD2 (6 bases). From germline, CDR1 is MNHEY and CDR2 SMNVEV (reference sequence). The germline V and J ends were trimmed by 5 bases and 2 bases, with 16 bases remaining between them. The CDR3 extends over 15 amino acids.

The chain combines TRBV6-5 with TRBJ1-1, with D perhaps matching TRBD1 (5 bases). Germline CDR1 MNHEY, CDR2 SVGAGI. The germline V and J ends were trimmed by 0 bases and 11 bases, with 13 bases remaining between them. The CDR3 is 13 amino acids. The CDR3 DNA reads TGTGCCAGCAGTTACTCGAGCGGGGCAGGGGCTTTCTTT. This codes for CASSYSSGAGAFF.

The CDR3 protein is CATSRTAGLSYEQYF. In DNA form, the CDR3 reads TGTGCCACCAGCCGAACAGCGGGGTTGTCCTACGAGCAGTACTTC. The chain has TRBV15 and TRBJ2-7; 7 positions match TRBD2. The V segment lost 5 bases and the J segment 1 base; nucleotides outside the gene matches: 8. Germline values: CDR1 LNHNV, CDR2 YYDKDF (reference sequence). The CDR3 is 15 residues long.

J is TRBJ2-1 and V is TRBV6-4; D perhaps matches TRBD2 (6 bases). Germline V CDR1 and CDR2: MRHNA, SNTAGT. V was clipped by 4 bases and J by 9 bases, with 10 bases between them. This CDR3 region has 12 residues. The CDR3 region is CASSGLDSEQFF. CDR3 nucleotide sequence: TGTGCCAGCAGTGGACTAGATAGTGAGCAGTTCTTC.

The chain carries TRBV7-9 and TRBJ1-3; D perhaps matches TRBD1 (6 bases). The CDR3 has 14 amino acids. Germline assignment: CDR1 SEHNR and CDR2 FQNEAQ (reference sequence). V dropped 5 bases and J dropped 4 bases, with 12 bases sitting between them. CDR3 DNA: TGTGCCAGCAGCCCTACAGGGCTCGGAAACACCATATATTTT. Its protein is CASSPTGLGNTIYF.

As concerns this clone: This CDR3 is also generated by other DNA sequences in the sample. The J gene is TRBJ2-7, the V gene TRBV5-1; 8 positions agree with TRBD1. CDR3 length: 14 residues. With 4 bases clipped from V and 2 bases from J, the junction kept 5 bases outside the gene matches. CDR1 and CDR2 (germline): SGHRS, YFSETQ. The CDR3 DNA reads as TGCGCCAGCAGCCCCGGGACAGGAACCTACGAGCAGTACTTC. The encoded protein is CASSPGTGTYEQYF.

The table lists this clone with a few counts. The CDR3 coding sequence is TGTGCCAGCAGACAGGGATCCGGAGAAAAACTGTTTTTT. Translation: CASRQGSGEKLFF. The chain couples TRBV2 to TRBJ1-4; perhaps TRBD1 as D (6 bases). The CDR3 spans 13 residues. Germline V lookup: CDR1 SNHLY, CDR2 FYNNEI. Trimming pared 6 bases from V and 8 bases from J, leaving 13 bases between.

The gene calls are TRBV9 and TRBJ2-1, with 12 nucleotides matching TRBD2. In germline, CDR1 is SGDLS, CDR2 YYNGEE. Unmatched junction bases numbered 8, after V lost 3 bases and J lost 13 bases. The CDR3 loop spans 14 amino acids. CDR3 sequence reads: CASSAQLAGGSQFF. CDR3 nucleotides: TGTGCCAGCAGCGCCCAACTAGCGGGGGGTTCCCAGTTCTTC.

The chain joins TRBV6-5 to TRBJ2-3, with 10 positions matching TRBD1. Germline assignment: CDR1 MNHEY and CDR2 SVGAGI. J gave up 10 bases and V 4 bases, and 14 bases lay outside the gene matches. There are 16 residues in the CDR3. CDR3 coding DNA: TGTGCCAGCAGTTCCCGGGACAGGGGTTATCGGGTATCGCAGTATTTT. Translation: CASSSRDRGYRVSQYF.

This sequence joins TRBV30 and TRBJ2-1, with D possibly matching TRBD1 (5 bases). Between the trimmed V and J ends, which lost 0 bases and 7 bases, there was a span of 10 bases. The CDR3 runs 13 residues. The germline CDR1 and CDR2 sequences are GTSNPN and SVGIG (reference sequence). CDR3 loop: CAWSVSGPNEQFF. CDR3 coding DNA: TGTGCCTGGAGTGTATCAGGGCCGAATGAGCAGTTCTTC.

This clone was recorded only once. The CDR3 loop reads CASRANRIGGISPLHF. The CDR3 DNA reads as TGTGCCAGCAGAGCCAATCGAATCGGGGGGATTTCACCCCTCCACTTT. The rearrangement joins TRBV25-1 to TRBJ1-6, with D possibly matching TRBD1 (5 bases). This CDR3 is 16 amino acids long. In germline, CDR1 is MGHDK, CDR2 SYGVNS. V lost 6 bases and J 9 bases, leaving 21 bases between the germline ends.

V usage is TRBV2 and J usage is TRBJ2-1; TRBD2 matches 10 bases. CDR1 and CDR2 (germline): SNHLY, FYNNEI. J gave up 4 bases and V 2 bases, and 5 bases lay outside the gene matches. The CDR3 is 16 residues long. The chain's CDR3 is CASSEWTSGGYNEQFF. The CDR3 nucleotides are TGTGCCAGCAGTGAATGGACTAGCGGAGGGTACAATGAGCAGTTCTTC.

This chain links TRBV27 with TRBJ1-2; 9 nucleotides align to TRBD1. Per germline, CDR1 MNHEY and CDR2 SMNVEV (reference sequence). This CDR3 is built from 13 residues. V was clipped by 8 bases and J by 4 bases; unmatched bases: 5. The CDR3 sequence: CASQGQGGYGYTF. The CDR3 region has the DNA TGTGCCAGCCAGGGACAGGGCGGCTATGGCTACACCTTC.

This clone was recorded only once. The rearrangement uses TRBV18 and TRBJ2-6; TRBD1 is a possible D gene (5 bases). Germline CDR1 reads KGHSH; CDR2 reads LQKENI. CDR3 size: 16 residues. V was cut by 5 bases and J by 3 bases, with 14 bases left in between. The CDR3 nucleotides are TGTGCCAGCTCAAGTGGCCCCCAGGGTGGGGCCAACGTCCTGACTTTC. Amino acids: CASSSGPQGGANVLTF.

This clone was seen only once. The chain links TRBV6-6 to TRBJ1-1; 7 bases align to TRBD1. Looked up from germline, CDR1 is MNHNY and CDR2 is SVGAGI (reference sequence). The CDR3 runs to 14 residues. J gave up 5 bases and V 4 bases, and 7 bases lay outside the gene matches. CDR3 nucleotides: TGTGCCAGCAGTTCTTTTACAGGGGCGACTGAAGCTTTCTTT. It encodes CASSSFTGATEAFF.

The chain couples TRBV7-8 to TRBJ1-2; 7 positions match TRBD1. V lost 6 bases to trimming and J lost 4 bases; unmatched junction nucleotides: 5. The CDR3 loop spans 13 amino acids. CDR1 SGHVS and CDR2 FQNEAQ come from the germline V gene. For the CDR3, the DNA is TGTGCCAGCAGTGAGGGGGCGAGCTATGGCTACACCTTC. Translating it yields CASSEGASYGYTF.

This chain connects TRBV19 to TRBJ1-2; a weak D match, TRBD1 (6 bases). This CDR3 is 11 amino acids long. The germline gives CDR1 LNHDA, CDR2 SQIVND (reference sequence). Trimming left V 4 bases short and J 7 bases short, with 7 bases between. The CDR3 DNA follows: TGTGCCAGTAGTACGACAGGTGGCTACACCTTC. Its translation: CASSTTGGYTF.

The gene calls are TRBV9 and TRBJ1-3, with 7 bases lining up with TRBD1. Germline values: CDR1 SGDLS, CDR2 YYNGEE. With V trimmed by 0 bases and J by 3 bases, 0 bases remained unmatched. This CDR3 comprises 14 residues. The CDR3 region has the DNA TGTGCCAGCAGCGTAGGACAGGGTGGAAACACCATATATTTT. It encodes CASSVGQGGNTIYF.

The chain combines TRBV30 with TRBJ2-7; D remains ambiguous. V was shortened by 4 bases and J by 4 bases, with 14 bases between the two germline ends. The CDR3 is made up of 13 amino acids. The germline V gene encodes CDR1 GTSNPN and CDR2 SVGIG (reference sequence). The CDR3 loop is CAWKGGYGYEQYF. The CDR3 DNA follows: TGTGCCTGGAAAGGCGGCTACGGGTACGAGCAGTACTTC.

The DNA of the CDR3 is TGTGCCAGTAGTATAGTCCTTGGGACAGGGAATGGCTACACCTTC. It encodes CASSIVLGTGNGYTF. The chain links TRBV19 to TRBJ1-2; 9 bases align to TRBD1. Germline assignment: CDR1 LNHDA and CDR2 SQIVND (reference sequence). V shed 1 base, J shed 6 bases, and the junction held 6 bases outside the gene matches. This CDR3 region has 15 residues.

This chain joins TRBV14 and TRBJ2-5; D remains unclear. The V gene lost 1 base and the J gene lost 5 bases, with 14 bases spanning the gap. Germline-derived CDR1 and CDR2 are SGHDN and FVKESK. This CDR3 is built from 15 residues. CDR3 DNA sequence: TGTGCCAGCAGCCAAGGGATCCGGGTTGAGGAGACCCAGTACTTC. It encodes CASSQGIRVEETQYF.

The chain has TRBV29-1 and TRBJ1-2; a weak D match, TRBD1 (5 bases). Per the germline V gene, CDR1 is SQVTM and CDR2 is ANQGSEA. The CDR3 has 13 amino acids. In nucleotides, the CDR3 is TGCAGTGCACTGGGGGGATCTAACTATGGCTACACCTTC. It is translated as CSALGGSNYGYTF.

CDR3 sequence reads: CASSFSQGEYNEQFF. The CDR3 DNA reads TGTGCCAGCAGCTTCTCACAGGGAGAGTACAATGAGCAGTTCTTC. The chain is built from TRBV7-9 and TRBJ2-1, with D possibly TRBD1 on 6 matching bases. The CDR3 runs to 15 residues. Between the trimmed V and J ends, which lost 3 bases and 4 bases, there was a span of 13 bases. Germline V lookup: CDR1 SEHNR, CDR2 FQNEAQ (reference sequence).

The chain joins TRBV18 to TRBJ2-1, with 7 bases lining up with TRBD2. The germline gives CDR1 KGHSH, CDR2 LQKENI. V shed 3 bases and J 9 bases; nucleotides not matched to a gene: 2. The CDR3 is 12 amino acids. CDR3 sequence: CASSPGTTEQFF. The CDR3 DNA reads as TGTGCCAGCTCACCCGGGACTACTGAGCAGTTCTTC.

This chain joins TRBV5-1 and TRBJ2-7, with unresolved D. There are 13 residues in the CDR3. V was shortened by 2 bases and J by 4 bases, with 10 bases between the two germline ends. In germline, CDR1 is SGHRS, CDR2 YFSETQ. CDR3 in amino acids: CASSFISSYEQYF. DNA of the CDR3: TGCGCCAGCAGCTTTATATCCAGTTACGAGCAGTACTTC.

This clone was detected once. The genes are TRBV19 and TRBJ1-4; no firm D call. Trimming pared 6 bases from V and 6 bases from J, leaving 11 bases between. The length of the CDR3 is 13 residues. The germline CDR1 and CDR2 sequences are LNHDA and SQIVND (reference sequence). The CDR3 loop is CASSEQRDEKLFF. CDR3 DNA sequence: TGTGCCAGTAGCGAACAGAGAGATGAAAAACTGTTTTTT.

The V call is TRBV2, the J call TRBJ1-1; TRBD1 aligns across 7 bases. V was pared by 7 bases and J by 7 bases, with 9 bases of the junction left unmatched. From germline, CDR1 is SNHLY and CDR2 FYNNEI. The CDR3 sequence is 13 residues long. CDR3 amino acids: CASNSQGVDEAFF. CDR3 in DNA: TGTGCCAGCAACTCCCAGGGGGTGGATGAAGCTTTCTTT. Filled out from reference TRBV2 and TRBJ1-1, the complete variable domain reads EPEVTQTPSHQVTQMGQEVILRCVPISNHLYFYWYRQILGQKVEFLVSFYNNEISEKSEIFDDQFSVERPDGSNFTLKIRSTKLEDSAMYFCASNSQGVDEAFFGQGTRLTVV.

V and J are TRBV13 and TRBJ2-3; 7 bases are a match to TRBD2. The CDR3 consists of 15 residues. V shed 5 bases, J shed 3 bases, and the junction held 8 bases outside the gene matches. Germline V gene lookup returns CDR1 PRHDT and CDR2 FYEKMQ (reference sequence). In DNA form, the CDR3 reads TGTGCCAGCAGCCAGGCGGGGGAGAGGACAGATACGCAGTATTTT. This translates into CASSQAGERTDTQYF.

This chain uses TRBV5-4 with TRBJ2-7; 8 bases line up with TRBD2. The V segment lost 9 bases and the J segment 1 base; nucleotides outside the gene matches: 3. Germline CDR1 SGHNT, CDR2 YYREEE (reference sequence). The CDR3 is made up of 12 amino acids. Here the CDR3 DNA reads TGTGCCACCCAGCGGGGGTCCTACGAGCAGTACTTC. Translation gives CATQRGSYEQYF.